These 30 T cell receptor beta chains were sequenced from one sample in a study of blood T cell repertoires in COVID-19 (dated by TCRdb to 2020 to 2022). The method was the immunoSEQ multiplex PCR assay. The source is immuneACCESS, and TCRdb retained only in-frame sequences with V and J called. Part of the clones is not carried over; for the studies checked, unresolved V genes explain less than half of this, and the remainder is unexplained. The sample records roughly 120,000 clones, approximately 90% of which are singletons. The leading ten clones occupy 4.8% of the sample. The sample taken for sequencing was peripheral blood. Receptors were obtained from a human donor in a cohort sampled during active COVID-19.

V and J are TRBV28 and TRBJ2-7; 10 bases align to TRBD2. J gave up 3 bases and V 4 bases, and 12 bases lay outside the gene matches. CDR3 size: 17 residues. Germline CDR1 MDHEN, CDR2 SYDVKM. The CDR3 nucleotides read TGTGCCAGCAGTTCCACCCCCCTAGCGGGAGACCGCTACGAGCAGTACTTC. Translating it yields CASSSTPLAGDRYEQYF.

This chain joins TRBV25-1 and TRBJ1-1; D possibly corresponds to TRBD1 (6 bases). Per germline, CDR1 MGHDK and CDR2 SYGVNS. V shed 8 bases and J shed 1 base, with 20 bases lying between them. The CDR3 is 16 amino acids. The CDR3 sequence: CASGERWGPKNTEAFF. CDR3 bases: TGTGCCAGCGGGGAGCGGTGGGGGCCCAAGAACACTGAAGCTTTCTTT.

The rearrangement uses TRBV15 and TRBJ2-1, with TRBD2 matching 10 bases. The CDR3 loop spans 16 amino acids. CDR1 is LNHNV and CDR2 is YYDKDF in the germline V gene (reference sequence). V trimming: 3 bases; J trimming: 8 bases; junction bases outside the gene matches: 10. The CDR3 protein is CATSSLKRGGRDEQFF. The CDR3 coding sequence is TGTGCCACCAGCAGCCTCAAGCGGGGGGGCCGGGATGAGCAGTTCTTC. The full variable domain, in which reference TRBV15 and TRBJ2-1 provide the parts outside the CDR3, is DAMVIQNPRYQVTQFGKPVTLSCSQTLNHNVMYWYQQKSSQAPKLLFHYYDKDFNNEADTPDNFQSRRPNTSFCFLDIRSPGLGDTAMYLCATSSLKRGGRDEQFFGPGTRLTVL.

Of note for this clone: Distinct nucleotide sequences in the sample also encode this CDR3. The chain joins TRBV6-2 or TRBV6-3 to TRBJ1-1; D is unresolved. V was shortened by 5 bases and J by 2 bases, with 6 bases between the two germline ends. This CDR3 comprises 12 residues. CDR1 is MNHEY and CDR2 is SVGEGT in the germline V gene. The CDR3 region is CASSHKNTEAFF. Here the CDR3 DNA reads TGTGCCAGCAGTCACAAAAACACTGAAGCTTTCTTT.

The genes are TRBV10-3 and TRBJ2-7; D uncertain. Germline-derived CDR1 and CDR2 are ENHRY and SYGVKD. This CDR3 region has 12 residues. The V end was cut by 4 bases, the J end by 6 bases, with 10 bases between. In DNA, the CDR3 is TGTGCCATCAGTGCTAGTACGGTCGAGCAGTACTTC. It is translated as CAISASTVEQYF.

Here the CDR3 reads CASSLMGDRGFNEQFF. The CDR3 bases are TGTGCCAGCAGTCTCATGGGGGACAGGGGTTTTAATGAGCAGTTCTTC. V gene TRBV11-3 combines with J gene TRBJ2-1; 10 bases fit TRBD1. Germline CDR1 and CDR2: SGHNT and YENEEA. The CDR3 length is 16 residues. The V and J ends lost 6 bases and 7 bases, in that order; junction bases with no gene match: 12.

The chain recombines TRBV14 with TRBJ1-1, with 7 bases fitting TRBD1. This CDR3 region has 18 residues. Germline V CDR1 and CDR2: SGHDN, FVKESK. V lost 2 bases, J lost 3 bases, and 15 bases stayed unmatched. CDR3 protein: CASSQKQEGETGDTEAFF. The CDR3 nucleotides are TGTGCCAGCAGCCAAAAACAAGAAGGAGAAACAGGGGACACTGAAGCTTTCTTT.

This chain links TRBV5-4 with TRBJ1-2, with 9 bases aligning to TRBD1. V shed 1 base and J 1 base; nucleotides not matched to a gene: 5. The germline gives CDR1 SGHNT, CDR2 YYREEE (reference sequence). This CDR3 is built from 16 residues. The DNA for the CDR3 is TGTGCCAGCAGCTTGTCGGGACAGGGATTTAACTATGGCTACACCTTC. It yields the protein CASSLSGQGFNYGYTF.

V usage is TRBV7-9 and J usage is TRBJ2-1, with TRBD1 as a possible D gene (6 bases). V was trimmed by 6 bases and J by 8 bases, leaving 23 bases between them. This CDR3 comprises 16 residues. Germline V lookup: CDR1 SEHNR, CDR2 FQNEAQ (reference sequence). CDR3 in amino acids: CASRTRLGAPLDEQFF. CDR3 in DNA: TGTGCCAGCAGGACCCGGCTGGGGGCGCCGTTAGATGAGCAGTTCTTC.

The chain couples TRBV5-6 to TRBJ2-6; possibly TRBD1 for D (6 bases). The ends were cut back, 3 bases at V and 3 bases at J, with 10 bases in the middle. The CDR3 runs 15 residues. The germline gives CDR1 SGHDT, CDR2 YYEEEE. CDR3 amino acids: CASSSRGYGANVLTF. Here the CDR3 DNA reads TGTGCCAGCAGCTCCAGGGGATATGGGGCCAACGTCCTGACTTTC.

This chain uses TRBV6-4 with TRBJ2-7; TRBD1 matches at 7 bases. Looked up from germline, CDR1 is MRHNA and CDR2 is SNTAGT. Unmatched junction bases numbered 10, after V lost 6 bases and J lost 2 bases. CDR3 size: 15 residues. CDR3 loop: CASRVLHRGPYEQYF. For the CDR3, the DNA is TGTGCCAGCAGGGTCCTTCACAGGGGACCCTACGAGCAGTACTTC.

The V call is TRBV5-1, the J call TRBJ2-5; 10 bases are shared with TRBD2. The CDR3 is 15 amino acids. Unmatched junction bases numbered 8, after V lost 4 bases and J lost 5 bases. Germline assignment: CDR1 SGHRS and CDR2 YFSETQ. CDR3 protein: CASSKASGSGETQYF. CDR3 in DNA: TGCGCCAGCAGCAAAGCTAGCGGGAGTGGGGAGACCCAGTACTTC. Combining the CDR3 with reference TRBV5-1 and TRBJ2-5 gives the whole variable domain KAGVTQTPRYLIKTRGQQVTLSCSPISGHRSVSWYQQTPGQGLQFLFEYFSETQRNKGNFPGRFSGRQFSNSRSEMNVSTLELGDSALYLCASSKASGSGETQYFGPGTRLLVL.

The V call is TRBV7-6, the J call TRBJ2-2; possible D gene TRBD2, 5 bases. The V end was cut by 5 bases, the J end by 0 bases, with 10 bases between. This CDR3 is 15 amino acids long. The germline V gene has CDR1 SGHVS and CDR2 FNYEAQ. This CDR3 is CASSLEAANTGELFF. In nucleotides, the CDR3 is TGTGCCAGCAGCCTGGAGGCGGCGAACACCGGGGAGCTGTTTTTT.

This chain links TRBV11-2 with TRBJ2-1, with 14 bases aligning to TRBD2. The length of the CDR3 is 18 residues. Germline CDR1 SGHAT, CDR2 FQNNGV. The V segment lost 5 bases and the J segment 7 bases; nucleotides outside the gene matches: 13. The CDR3 region has the DNA TGTGCCAGCAGCCTGGGGACTAGCGGGAGCAAGCAGGGAAATGAGCAGTTCTTC. This encodes CASSLGTSGSKQGNEQFF.

This clone was seen only once. The V gene is TRBV9, the J gene TRBJ1-4; 10 nucleotides agree with TRBD1. This CDR3 contains 16 residues. Germline CDR1 is SGDLS and CDR2 is YYNGEE. Trimming at V came to 0 bases and at J to 6 bases, leaving 5 bases not matched to a gene. The CDR3 reads CASSVAPTGGDEKLFF. DNA of the CDR3: TGTGCCAGCAGCGTAGCACCGACAGGGGGCGATGAAAAACTGTTTTTT.

The chain is built from TRBV3-1 (or the pseudogene TRBV3-2) and TRBJ1-1, with unresolved D. CDR1 is LGHDT, CDR2 YNNKEL, per germline (reference sequence). The V gene lost 1 base and the J gene lost 5 bases, with 11 bases spanning the gap. This CDR3 comprises 14 residues. The DNA for the CDR3 is TGTGCCAGCAGCCAAGGTGAGGGTGGGACTGAAGCTTTCTTT. Its translation is CASSQGEGGTEAFF.

This clone has a single count. The V call is TRBV7-2, the J call TRBJ1-4; 11 bases align to TRBD1. Trimming cost V 2 bases and J 7 bases; bases outside gene matches: 3. This CDR3 has 15 residues. Looked up from germline, CDR1 is SGHTA and CDR2 is FQGNSA. CDR3: CASSLTGTGGEKLFF. CDR3 bases: TGTGCCAGCAGCTTAACCGGGACAGGGGGTGAAAAACTGTTTTTT.

The V and J genes are TRBV14 and TRBJ1-3, with a tentative D call TRBD1 (6 bases). The CDR3 extends over 16 amino acids. V lost 4 bases, J lost 3 bases, and 16 bases lay in between. CDR1 and CDR2 from the germline V gene are SGHDN and FVKESK. The CDR3 bases are TGTGCCAGCAGCCTCGGGACACGGGTGTATGGAAACACCATATATTTT. It translates to CASSLGTRVYGNTIYF.

This chain joins TRBV24-1 and TRBJ2-1; 10 bases are a match to TRBD1. The CDR3 spans 17 residues. The trim removed 5 bases at V and 3 bases at J, leaving 9 bases unmatched. Germline assignment: CDR1 KGHDR and CDR2 SFDVKD. As DNA, the CDR3 is TGTGCCACCAGTGGGGGGACAGGGGAGATTTTCTACAATGAGCAGTTCTTC. Translating it yields CATSGGTGEIFYNEQFF.

The chain combines TRBV11-1 with TRBJ2-1; 8 nucleotides align to TRBD2. The germline V gene has CDR1 SGHAT and CDR2 FQDESV (reference sequence). V gave up 4 bases and J gave up 4 bases; unmatched junction bases: 6. This CDR3 is built from 15 residues. The CDR3 DNA is TGTGCCAGCAGCTCAGGACTAGCCGGTTACAATGAGCAGTTCTTC. It specifies CASSSGLAGYNEQFF.

The chain employs TRBV5-1 and TRBJ1-4; 12 bases fit TRBD1. CDR3 length: 19 amino acids. Germline V lookup: CDR1 SGHRS, CDR2 YFSETQ. The junction had 10 bases not matched to a gene; V was cut back by 2 bases and J by 2 bases. The CDR3 sequence: CASSFPGQGARTTNEKLFF. The CDR3 nucleotides are TGCGCCAGCAGCTTCCCGGGACAGGGGGCGAGGACGACTAATGAAAAACTGTTTTTT. Based on the CDR3 plus reference TRBV5-1 and TRBJ1-4, the full variable domain is KAGVTQTPRYLIKTRGQQVTLSCSPISGHRSVSWYQQTPGQGLQFLFEYFSETQRNKGNFPGRFSGRQFSNSRSEMNVSTLELGDSALYLCASSFPGQGARTTNEKLFFGSGTQLSVL.

The V and J genes are TRBV3-1 (or the pseudogene TRBV3-2) and TRBJ1-6; weak D call: TRBD1 (5 bases). Trimming took 0 bases from V and 10 from J, leaving 10 bases between them. Germline V lookup: CDR1 LGHDT, CDR2 YNNKEL (reference sequence). This CDR3 is 14 amino acids long. The CDR3 loop is CASSQEGTRSPLHF. CDR3 in DNA: TGTGCCAGCAGCCAAGAGGGGACTAGGTCACCCCTCCACTTT.

This chain connects TRBV3-1 (or the pseudogene TRBV3-2) to TRBJ1-6, with a possible D match to TRBD1 (5 bases). The germline V and J ends were trimmed by 1 base and 0 bases, with 10 bases remaining between them. The CDR3 length is 17 residues. Germline V lookup: CDR1 LGHDT, CDR2 YNNKEL (reference sequence). CDR3 nucleotides: TGTGCCAGCAGCCAAGGGGGACTGAGCTCCTATAATTCACCCCTCCACTTT. Translated: CASSQGGLSSYNSPLHF.

V gene TRBV27 combines with J gene TRBJ2-7; 9 bases fit TRBD2. Germline values: CDR1 MNHEY, CDR2 SMNVEV (reference sequence). This CDR3 spans 15 amino acids. V shed 4 bases, J shed 4 bases, and the junction held 8 bases outside the gene matches. For the CDR3, the DNA is TGTGCCAGCAGTTCCCGTCAGCGGGGGGTATACGAGCAGTACTTC. This sequence encodes CASSSRQRGVYEQYF.

The CDR3 DNA is TGTGCCAGCGGGGCCGGGACAGGGAGGACCGGGGAGCTGTTTTTT. Translating gives CASGAGTGRTGELFF. This sequence joins TRBV25-1 and TRBJ2-2; the match to TRBD1 covers 9 bases. CDR3 size: 15 residues. Germline V CDR1 and CDR2: MGHDK, SYGVNS. V lost 8 bases and J lost 5; bases outside the gene matches: 9.

The J gene is TRBJ2-5, the V gene TRBV6-1; D perhaps matches TRBD2 (7 bases). Germline CDR1 MNHNS, CDR2 SASEGT. V lost 3 bases to trimming and J lost 1 base, with 12 bases between them. There are 15 residues in the CDR3. For the CDR3, the DNA is TGTGCCAGCAGTGACCTCCGGGGGGCCCAAGAGACCCAGTACTTC. Translating it yields CASSDLRGAQETQYF.

J is TRBJ1-2 and V is TRBV2, with D uncertain. Deletions cut 3 bases from V and 0 bases from J, with 8 bases between. Per the germline V gene, CDR1 is SNHLY and CDR2 is FYNNEI. This CDR3 spans 14 amino acids. The CDR3 sequence: CASSDEGTNYGYTF. The CDR3 bases are TGTGCCAGCAGTGACGAGGGTACTAACTATGGCTACACCTTC.

The CDR3 loop reads CASSRTGTSSYNEQFF. CDR3 bases: TGTGCCAGCTCACGAACCGGGACTAGCAGCTACAATGAGCAGTTCTTC. V and J are TRBV18 and TRBJ2-1; 9 positions match TRBD2. Trimming at V came to 4 bases and at J to 3 bases, leaving 7 bases not matched to a gene. The CDR3 contains 16 residues. The germline gives CDR1 KGHSH, CDR2 LQKENI.

The chain recombines TRBV28 with TRBJ2-5, with D uncertain. CDR3 length: 14 residues. CDR1 is MDHEN, CDR2 SYDVKM, per germline. Trimming took off 4 bases at V and 1 base at J, with 10 bases between the two ends. This chain's CDR3 is CASSSIHLQETQYF. The CDR3 DNA is TGTGCCAGCAGTTCAATACACCTCCAAGAGACCCAGTACTTC.

This clone was detected a few times. This rearrangement joins TRBV5-1 to TRBJ2-5, with D possibly matching TRBD1 (6 bases). This CDR3 region has 16 residues. The V gene's germline CDR1 is SGHRS and CDR2 YFSETQ. Trimming removed 0 bases from V and 1 base from J, with 13 bases in between. CDR3 amino acids: CASSLVQGVVQETQYF. The CDR3, as DNA: TGCGCCAGCAGCTTGGTACAGGGAGTGGTCCAAGAGACCCAGTACTTC.